The 21 T cell receptor beta chains in this list originate from one sample, sequenced in a study of blood T cell repertoires in COVID-19. The repertoire was sequenced with immunoSEQ multiplex PCR; TCRdb's copy has only in-frame clones and lacks some. The sample contains some 80,000 clones, 79% of which appear only once. Sequencing used peripheral blood. The receptors originated from a woman over 75 with active or convalescent COVID-19.

The chain uses TRBV11-2 and TRBJ1-2; D gene ambiguous. The ends were cut back, 6 bases at V and 6 bases at J, with 17 bases in the middle. Germline CDR1 and CDR2: SGHAT and FQNNGV. The CDR3 extends over 14 amino acids. This CDR3 is CASSTSWEGNGYTF. DNA of the CDR3: TGTGCCAGCAGTACTAGTTGGGAGGGCAATGGCTACACCTTC.

The genes are TRBV6-5 and TRBJ2-7; 12 nucleotides match TRBD2. The J segment lost 2 bases and the V segment lost 4 bases, leaving 6 bases of the junction unmatched. The CDR3 covers 16 residues. Germline-derived CDR1 and CDR2 are MNHEY and SVGAGI. The CDR3 loop reads CASSSLWTSGAYEQYF. Here the CDR3 DNA reads TGTGCCAGCAGTTCACTGTGGACTAGCGGGGCCTACGAGCAGTACTTC.

This rearrangement joins TRBV7-2 to TRBJ2-3, with TRBD2 matching over 12 bases. Trimming took 5 bases from V and 1 from J; bases not matched to a gene: 10. CDR1 and CDR2 (germline): SGHTA, FQGNSA. This CDR3 comprises 18 residues. CDR3 sequence: CASSLGPPSGGGTDTQYF. Written as DNA, the CDR3 is TGTGCCAGCAGCCTTGGTCCCCCTAGCGGGGGGGGCACAGATACGCAGTATTTT.

The chain uses TRBV5-4 and TRBJ2-7; tentatively, D is TRBD2 (5 bases). V gave up 2 bases and J gave up 2 bases, with 5 bases separating them. The germline V gene encodes CDR1 SGHNT and CDR2 YYREEE (reference sequence). The CDR3 covers 12 residues. The CDR3: CASSFGAYEQYF. CDR3 nucleotides: TGTGCCAGCAGCTTCGGGGCCTACGAGCAGTACTTC.

The genes are TRBV29-1 and TRBJ1-2; tentative D call: TRBD1 (6 bases). This CDR3 region has 12 residues. Trimming took off 5 bases at V and 4 bases at J, with 11 bases between the two ends. From germline, CDR1 is SQVTM and CDR2 ANQGSEA. The CDR3 sequence: CSVQDSSYGYTF. The CDR3 DNA reads as TGCAGCGTTCAGGACAGCTCCTATGGCTACACCTTC.

To note about this clone: It is unclear where the CDR3 begins or ends on the DNA, so no DNA is shown, and the CDR3 is as TCRdb lists it. The genes are TRBV12-3 or TRBV12-4 and TRBJ2-7; the table's D call, TRBD2, has no DNA check behind it. The CDR3 extends over 12 residues, inclusive of both ends. The CDR3 sequence: CASSSSSYEQYF.

The chain is built from TRBV29-1 and TRBJ1-5; TRBD1 matches 7 bases. The CDR3 is 13 residues long. The germline gives CDR1 SQVTM, CDR2 ANQGSEA. The J segment lost 1 base and the V segment lost 6 bases, leaving 3 bases of the junction unmatched. The DNA for the CDR3 is TGCAGCGTCCGGGACAGCAGCAATCAGCCCCAGCATTTT. Translated: CSVRDSSNQPQHF.

CDR3 coding DNA: TGCGCCAGCAGCCCAAGACTAGCGGGAGCGACAACGAACACCGGGGAGCTGTTTTTT. Translated: CASSPRLAGATTNTGELFF. The genes are TRBV4-1 and TRBJ2-2; 12 bases map to TRBD2. This CDR3 comprises 19 residues. CDR1 is MGHRA, CDR2 YSYEKL, per germline. V dropped 4 bases and J dropped 0; count of bases not matched to a gene: 9.

This clone came up a few times. The genes are TRBV5-4 and TRBJ2-7, with 7 bases lining up with TRBD2. CDR3 size: 15 residues. Germline V CDR1 and CDR2: SGHNT, YYREEE (reference sequence). V lost 2 bases and J lost 3; bases outside the gene matches: 8. In DNA form, the CDR3 reads TGTGCCAGCAGCTTAGCGGGAAGTGGGGGCTACGAGCAGTACTTC. Its protein product is CASSLAGSGGYEQYF.

The chain is built from TRBV5-1 and TRBJ1-6, with TRBD1 as a possible D gene (5 bases). Trimming stripped 0 bases from V and 8 bases from J, with 15 bases between. Germline V gene lookup returns CDR1 SGHRS and CDR2 YFSETQ. CDR3 size: 16 residues. CDR3 DNA sequence: TGCGCCAGCAGCTTGGCCGGAGGGGTGGTATATTCACCCCTCCACTTT. Encoded protein: CASSLAGGVVYSPLHF.

The chain employs TRBV5-6 and TRBJ1-5, with D tentatively TRBD1 (6 bases). CDR1 SGHDT and CDR2 YYEEEE come from the germline V gene. The CDR3 spans 14 residues. The V end lost 0 bases, the J end lost 9 bases, and 13 bases lay between the germline ends. CDR3 in amino acids: CASSLGVGGTPQHF. CDR3 nucleotides: TGTGCCAGCAGCTTGGGGGTAGGGGGTACGCCCCAGCATTTT.

This chain joins TRBV7-2 and TRBJ2-1, with TRBD2 identical over 10 bases. The CDR3 extends over 15 amino acids. V trimming: 5 bases; J trimming: 7 bases; junction bases outside the gene matches: 8. From germline, CDR1 is SGHTA and CDR2 FQGNSA. CDR3 loop: CASSQSGAGGNEQFF. CDR3 sequence (DNA): TGTGCCAGCAGCCAATCCGGAGCGGGAGGGAATGAGCAGTTCTTC. The variable domain in full, completed from reference TRBV7-2 and TRBJ2-1, reads GAGVSQSPSNKVTEKGKDVELRCDPISGHTALYWYRQSLGQGLEFLIYFQGNSAPDKSGLPSDRFSAERTGGSVSTLTIQRTQQEDSAVYLCASSQSGAGGNEQFFGPGTRLTVL.

The chain has TRBV7-2 and TRBJ1-2; TRBD1 might be the D (6 bases). Between the trimmed V and J ends, which lost 0 bases and 3 bases, there was a span of 14 bases. This CDR3 is 16 amino acids long. CDR1 and CDR2 from the germline V gene are SGHTA and FQGNSA. The CDR3 spells CASSLAPQGIYYGYTF. The CDR3 region has the DNA TGTGCCAGCAGCTTAGCCCCTCAGGGGATCTACTATGGCTACACCTTC.

A single count supports this clone. The CDR3 DNA is TGTGCCAGCAGCCAAGAGGTCGGGGGAATCTCTGGAAACACCATATATTTT. The encoded protein is CASSQEVGGISGNTIYF. The chain has TRBV3-1 (or the pseudogene TRBV3-2) and TRBJ1-3, with D tentatively TRBD1 (5 bases). This CDR3 region has 17 residues. From germline, CDR1 is LGHDT and CDR2 YNNKEL (reference sequence). Trimming took off 0 bases at V and 0 bases at J, with 12 bases between the two ends.

CDR3 DNA sequence: TGTGCCAGCACCAGGGGTCGATTTAGCAATCAGCCCCAGCATTTT. It codes for CASTRGRFSNQPQHF. The chain is built from TRBV6-5 and TRBJ1-5; perhaps TRBD1 as D (6 bases). CDR1 is MNHEY, CDR2 SVGAGI, per germline. This CDR3 is 15 amino acids long. The V end lost 7 bases, the J end lost 0 bases, and 13 bases lay between the germline ends.

V and J are TRBV5-1 and TRBJ2-5, with D perhaps matching TRBD1 (6 bases). This CDR3 spans 15 amino acids. Trimming removed 2 bases at V and 5 bases at J, with 16 bases between. From germline, CDR1 is SGHRS and CDR2 YFSETQ. CDR3 region: CASSLGYQGLETQYF. The CDR3 bases are TGCGCCAGCAGCTTAGGGTACCAGGGGTTGGAGACCCAGTACTTC.

The chain carries TRBV11-3 and TRBJ2-1; D is perhaps TRBD2 (6 bases). This CDR3 is built from 15 residues. The germline V gene encodes CDR1 SGHNT and CDR2 YENEEA. The ends were cut back, 5 bases at V and 5 bases at J, with 16 bases in the middle. The CDR3, as DNA: TGTGCCAGCAGCCGCACCGGGACTGGGAACAATGAGCAGTTCTTC. Amino acids: CASSRTGTGNNEQFF.

The chain links TRBV27 to TRBJ2-1; 7 bases map to TRBD2. The CDR3 has 17 amino acids. The trim removed 4 bases at V and 4 bases at J, leaving 13 bases unmatched. The germline V gene has CDR1 MNHEY and CDR2 SMNVEV (reference sequence). CDR3 protein: CASSSPQLATLYNEQFF. The CDR3 bases are TGTGCCAGCAGTTCCCCCCAACTAGCGACCTTATACAATGAGCAGTTCTTC.

The chain couples TRBV24-1 to TRBJ2-7; D gene ambiguous. This CDR3 is 13 amino acids long. Trimming left V 1 base short and J 5 bases short, with 8 bases between. Germline CDR1 reads KGHDR; CDR2 reads SFDVKD. CDR3 in amino acids: CATSDFPRDEQYF. Here the CDR3 DNA reads TGTGCCACCAGTGATTTCCCAAGAGACGAGCAGTACTTC.

The chain has TRBV5-1 and TRBJ2-5; possible D gene TRBD1, 6 bases. Germline V gene data show CDR1 as SGHRS and CDR2 as YFSETQ. This CDR3 region has 14 residues. V lost 4 bases and J lost 1, with 11 bases in between. CDR3 DNA sequence: TGCGCCAGCAGCACCGGACAGCTCCAAGAGACCCAGTACTTC. Its translation is CASSTGQLQETQYF.

The chain carries TRBV9 and TRBJ1-2; tentative D call: TRBD1 (6 bases). Germline V lookup: CDR1 SGDLS, CDR2 YYNGEE. This CDR3 contains 15 residues. Trimming took 0 bases from V and 4 from J, leaving 13 bases between them. The CDR3 protein is CASSVARGGPYGYTF. CDR3 in DNA: TGTGCCAGCAGCGTAGCCAGGGGCGGACCCTATGGCTACACCTTC.